This TCR beta chain originates from a study of T cell responses to AZD1222 COVID-19 vaccine. V lost 4 bases and J lost 6; bases outside the gene matches: 8. Germline CDR1 LNHDA, CDR2 SQIVND (reference sequence). The CDR3 extends over 14 amino acids. Only in-frame clones appear in the TCRdb table, and some are missing; sequencing was by immunoSEQ multiplex PCR. The sample lists 100,000 to 120,000 clones; over 85% were seen once. Second doses were pooled across both intervals (about 4 or about 12 weeks). The chain combines TRBV19 with TRBJ1-2, with 7 positions matching TRBD1. Sequenced material: peripheral blood, taken 28 days after the second AZD1222 dose. This TCR came from an adult who received the AZD1222 COVID-19 vaccine. The CDR3 sequence: CASSTGQFRHGYTF. The CDR3 nucleotides read TGTGCCAGTAGTACGGGACAGTTTAGGCATGGCTACACCTTC.